Listed below are T cell receptor beta chains from one sample, sequenced in a study of early stage breast cancer tumors. Libraries were prepared by immunoSEQ multiplex PCR; TCRdb keeps only in-frame clonotypes and omits some of them. Seen here are some 19,000 clones, about three quarters observed once, and the top ten hold around a quarter. Sequenced material: blood. The receptors here all came from a person aged 55 to 69 with breast cancer. Each CDR3 is given with its conserved first and last residue. Each record gives: J gene, D gene, CDR3 length, clone size, V gene, CDR3 DNA, CDR3 protein. A D gene is named only where the DNA matches it firmly. Only some rows state a clone size, as once, few, many or a class for expanded clones.

TRBJ2-2	-	13	-	TRBV19	TGTGCCAGTACCGGGTTGAACACCGGGGAGCTGTTTTTT	CASTGLNTGELFF
TRBJ2-3	TRBD2	15	-	TRBV5-4	TGTGCCAGCAGCTTGCCGGGACTAGCATCAGATACGCAGTATTTT	CASSLPGLASDTQYF
TRBJ2-5	-	13	-	TRBV12-5	TGTGCTAGTGGCATGACAGATCAAGAGACCCAGTACTTC	CASGMTDQETQYF
TRBJ1-2	-	12	-	TRBV11-2	TGTGCCAGCAGCTTGGGGCGGGATGGCTACACCTTC	CASSLGRDGYTF
TRBJ2-1	-	15	-	TRBV2	TGTGCCAGCAGTGTTAGTGGGGCGGGGTTCCATGAGCAGTTCTTC	CASSVSGAGFHEQFF
TRBJ2-3	TRBD2	17	-	TRBV13	TGTGCCAGCAGCTCGGGGGGACTAGCGGGAGGGGATGATACGCAGTATTTT	CASSSGGLAGGDDTQYF
TRBJ2-3	TRBD2	15	-	TRBV7-6	TGTGCCAGCACGTTCTCACTAGCGGGGGGGGGTACGCAGTATTTT	CASTFSLAGGGTQYF
TRBJ2-7	-	13	-	TRBV2	TGTGCCAGCAGTCTCCCAGGTCCCTACGAGCAGTACTTC	CASSLPGPYEQYF
TRBJ1-2	-	15	-	TRBV30	TGTGCCTGGAGTGTACGTGGCGGAACTAACTATGGCTACACCTTC	CAWSVRGGTNYGYTF
TRBJ2-1	TRBD2	15	few	TRBV7-3	TGTGCCAGCAGCCCAGCTAGCGGAGAACACAATGAGCAGTTCTTC	CASSPASGEHNEQFF
TRBJ2-7	-	15	-	TRBV11-2	TGTGCCAGCAGCTTAGAAAGGGGGAGCTCCTACGAGCAGTACTTC	CASSLERGSSYEQYF
TRBJ2-3	-	16	-	TRBV2	TGTGCCAGCACGAAGGGGACGGTAGGACACACAGATACGCAGTATTTT	CASTKGTVGHTDTQYF
TRBJ2-3	TRBD2	16	-	TRBV9	TGTGCCAGCAGCGTCCGAGCGGGAGTCACCGGGGATACGCAGTATTTT	CASSVRAGVTGDTQYF
TRBJ2-5	-	14	-	TRBV6-5	TGTGCCAGCAGTTACGGACATTTTCAAGAGACCCAGTACTTC	CASSYGHFQETQYF
TRBJ1-6	-	14	few	TRBV19	TGTGCCAGTAGTTTGGGGGGCGGCAATTCACCCCTCCACTTT	CASSLGGGNSPLHF
TRBJ1-5	-	13	-	TRBV30	TGTGCCTGGAGCTCCCAGGATAATCAGCCCCAGCATTTT	CAWSSQDNQPQHF
TRBJ1-2	-	14	-	TRBV19	TGTGCCAGTAGTTGGGTTATAGCTAACTATGGCTACACCTTC	CASSWVIANYGYTF
TRBJ1-5	-	13	few	TRBV7-8	TGTGCCAGCAGCTTAGATGTGAGGCAGCCCCAGCATTTT	CASSLDVRQPQHF
TRBJ2-3	-	18	-	TRBV4-2	TGTGCCAGCAGCCATAGGCAGACGGTGGGCGGGACCACAGATACGCAGTATTTT	CASSHRQTVGGTTDTQYF
TRBJ2-2	TRBD2	13	-	TRBV2	TGTGCCAGCATTGCGGGAGTTACCGGGGAGCTGTTTTTT	CASIAGVTGELFF
TRBJ2-7	TRBD2	17	once	TRBV10-3	TGTGCCATCGGGGCTAGCGGGAGACCAGGCTTCTCCTACGAGCAGTACTTC	CAIGASGRPGFSYEQYF
TRBJ2-2	-	15	-	TRBV7-8	TGTGCCAGCAGCTTCGGCAGTTCGAACACCGGGGAGCTGTTTTTT	CASSFGSSNTGELFF
TRBJ1-2	TRBD1	13	-	TRBV6-5	TGTGCCAGCAGTGAAGAGGGATGGACAGGGAGGCCCTTC	CASSEEGWTGRPF
TRBJ2-5	-	11	-	TRBV2	TGTGCCAGCATCCTCGGAGAGACCCAGTACTTC	CASILGETQYF
TRBJ2-3	-	13	-	TRBV5-1	TGCGCCAGCAGCTCGGGCCCCCCTGATACGCAGTATTTT	CASSSGPPDTQYF
TRBJ2-7	TRBD2	16	-	TRBV4-1	TGCGCCAGCAGCCCGCCGCCGGGACTAGCGATCAACGAGCAGTACTTC	CASSPPPGLAINEQYF